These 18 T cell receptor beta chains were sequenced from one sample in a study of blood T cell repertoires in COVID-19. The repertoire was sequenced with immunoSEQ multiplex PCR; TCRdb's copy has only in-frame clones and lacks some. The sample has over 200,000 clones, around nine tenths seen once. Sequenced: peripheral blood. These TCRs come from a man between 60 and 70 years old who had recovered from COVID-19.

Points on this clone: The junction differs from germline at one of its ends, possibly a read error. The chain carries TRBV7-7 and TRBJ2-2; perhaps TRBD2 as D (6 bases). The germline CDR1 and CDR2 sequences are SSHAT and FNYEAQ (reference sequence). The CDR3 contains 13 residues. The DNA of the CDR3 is TGTGCTAGCAGCCGTAGCGGAACCGGGGAGCTGTTTTTT. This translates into CASSRSGTGELFF. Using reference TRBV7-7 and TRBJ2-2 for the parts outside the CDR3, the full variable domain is GAGVSQSPRYKVTKRGQDVTLRCDPISSHATLYWYQQALGQGPEFLTYFNYEAQPDKSGLPSDRFSAERPEGSISTLTIQRTEQRDSAMYRCASSRSGTGELFFGEGSRLTVL.

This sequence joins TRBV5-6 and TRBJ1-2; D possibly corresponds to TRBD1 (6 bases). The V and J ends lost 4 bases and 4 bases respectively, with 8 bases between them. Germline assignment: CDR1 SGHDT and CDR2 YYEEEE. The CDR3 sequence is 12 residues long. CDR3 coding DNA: TGTGCCAGCAGCCGGGACATCTATGGCTACACCTTC. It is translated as CASSRDIYGYTF.

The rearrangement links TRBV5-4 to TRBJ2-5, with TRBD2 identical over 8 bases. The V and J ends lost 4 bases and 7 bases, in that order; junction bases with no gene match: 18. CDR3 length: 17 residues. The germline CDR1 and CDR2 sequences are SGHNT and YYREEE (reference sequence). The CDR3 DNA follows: TGTGCCAGCAGCCCTTTTGGAGATAGCGGGATTAGGGGGACCCAGTACTTC. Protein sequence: CASSPFGDSGIRGTQYF.

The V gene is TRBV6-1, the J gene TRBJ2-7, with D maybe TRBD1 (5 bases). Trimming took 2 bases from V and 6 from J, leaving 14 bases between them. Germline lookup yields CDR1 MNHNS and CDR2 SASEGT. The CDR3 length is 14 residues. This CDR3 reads CASSERGHLGEQYF. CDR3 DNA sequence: TGTGCCAGCAGTGAAAGGGGCCACCTAGGCGAGCAGTACTTC.

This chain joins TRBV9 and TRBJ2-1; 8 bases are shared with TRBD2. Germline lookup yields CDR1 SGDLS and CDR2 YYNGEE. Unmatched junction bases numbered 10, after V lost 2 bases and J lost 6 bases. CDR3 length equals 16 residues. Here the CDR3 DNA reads TGTGCCAGCAGCGTGACCGGGACTAGAAACCTCAATGAGCAGTTCTTC. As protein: CASSVTGTRNLNEQFF. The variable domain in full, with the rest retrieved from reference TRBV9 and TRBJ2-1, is DSGVTQTPKHLITATGQRVTLRCSPRSGDLSVYWYQQSLDQGLQFLIQYYNGEERAKGNILERFSAQQFPDLHSELNLSSLELGDSALYFCASSVTGTRNLNEQFFGPGTRLTVL.

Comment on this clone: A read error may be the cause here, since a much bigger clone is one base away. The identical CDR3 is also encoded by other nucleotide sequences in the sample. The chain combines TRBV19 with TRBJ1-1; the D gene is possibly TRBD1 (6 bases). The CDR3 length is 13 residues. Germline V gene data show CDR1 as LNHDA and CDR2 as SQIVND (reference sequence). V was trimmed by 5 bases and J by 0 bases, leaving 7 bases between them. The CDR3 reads CASSDRLNTEAFF. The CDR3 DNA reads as TGTGCCAGTAGTGACAGGTTGAACACTGAAGCTTTCTTT.

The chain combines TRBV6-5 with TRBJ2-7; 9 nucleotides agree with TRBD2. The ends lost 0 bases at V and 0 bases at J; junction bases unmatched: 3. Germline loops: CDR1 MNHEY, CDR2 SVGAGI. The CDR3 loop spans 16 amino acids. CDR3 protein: CASSYSGAGGSYEQYF. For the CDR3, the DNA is TGTGCCAGCAGTTACTCTGGAGCGGGGGGCTCCTACGAGCAGTACTTC.

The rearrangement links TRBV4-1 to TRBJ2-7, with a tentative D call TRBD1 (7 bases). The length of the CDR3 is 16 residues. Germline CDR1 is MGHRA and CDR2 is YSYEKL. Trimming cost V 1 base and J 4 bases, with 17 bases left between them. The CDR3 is CASSQARGGGLYEQYF. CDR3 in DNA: TGCGCCAGCAGCCAAGCGCGAGGAGGGGGCCTGTACGAGCAGTACTTC.

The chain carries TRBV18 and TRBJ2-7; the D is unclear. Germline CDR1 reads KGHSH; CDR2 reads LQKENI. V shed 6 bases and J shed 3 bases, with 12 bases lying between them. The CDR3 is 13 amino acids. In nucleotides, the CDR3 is TGTGCCAGCTCCGCTGGTTTGAGCTACGAGCAGTACTTC. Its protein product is CASSAGLSYEQYF.

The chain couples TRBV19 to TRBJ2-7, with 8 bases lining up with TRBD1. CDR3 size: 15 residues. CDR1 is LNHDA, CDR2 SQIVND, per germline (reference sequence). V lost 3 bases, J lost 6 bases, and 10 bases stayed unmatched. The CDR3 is CASSIPDRGPLEQYF. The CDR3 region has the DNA TGTGCCAGTAGTATCCCCGACAGGGGCCCACTCGAGCAGTACTTC.

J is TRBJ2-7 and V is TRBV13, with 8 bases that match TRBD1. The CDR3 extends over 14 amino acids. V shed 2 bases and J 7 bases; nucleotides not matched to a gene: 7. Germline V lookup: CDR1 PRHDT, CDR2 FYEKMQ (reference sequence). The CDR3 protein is CASSLPDRAEEQYF. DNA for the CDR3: TGTGCCAGCAGCTTACCGGACAGGGCGGAAGAGCAGTACTTC. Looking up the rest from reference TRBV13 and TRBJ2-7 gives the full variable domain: AAGVIQSPRHLIKEKRETATLKCYPIPRHDTVYWYQQGPGQDPQFLISFYEKMQSDKGSIPDRFSAQQFSDYHSELNMSSLELGDSALYFCASSLPDRAEEQYFGPGTRLTVT.

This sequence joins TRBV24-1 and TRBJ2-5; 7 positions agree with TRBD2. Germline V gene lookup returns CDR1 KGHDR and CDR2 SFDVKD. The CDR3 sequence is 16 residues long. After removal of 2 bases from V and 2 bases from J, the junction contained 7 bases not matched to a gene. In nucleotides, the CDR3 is TGTGCCACCAGTGATTCTGCCTCCGGGGGGCAAGAGACCCAGTACTTC. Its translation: CATSDSASGGQETQYF.

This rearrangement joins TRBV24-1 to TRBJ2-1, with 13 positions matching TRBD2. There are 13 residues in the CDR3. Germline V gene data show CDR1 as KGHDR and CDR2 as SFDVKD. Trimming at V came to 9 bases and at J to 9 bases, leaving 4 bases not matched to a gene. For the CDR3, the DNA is TGTGCCACCGGACTAGCGGGAGCGAGTGAGCAGTTCTTC. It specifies CATGLAGASEQFF.

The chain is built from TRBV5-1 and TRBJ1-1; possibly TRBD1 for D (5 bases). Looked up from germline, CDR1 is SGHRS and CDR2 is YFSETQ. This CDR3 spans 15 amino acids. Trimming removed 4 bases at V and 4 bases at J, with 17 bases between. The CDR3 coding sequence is TGCGCCAGCAGCCCAGAACCCGGGGGGGTCACTGAAGCTTTCTTT. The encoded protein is CASSPEPGGVTEAFF.

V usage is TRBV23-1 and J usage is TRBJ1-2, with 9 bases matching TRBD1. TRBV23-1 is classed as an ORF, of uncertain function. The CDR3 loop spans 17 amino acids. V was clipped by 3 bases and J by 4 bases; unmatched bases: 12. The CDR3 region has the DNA TGCGCCAGCAGTCACAATCCTGGCCCGGACAGGGGCTATGGCTACACCTTC. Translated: CASSHNPGPDRGYGYTF.

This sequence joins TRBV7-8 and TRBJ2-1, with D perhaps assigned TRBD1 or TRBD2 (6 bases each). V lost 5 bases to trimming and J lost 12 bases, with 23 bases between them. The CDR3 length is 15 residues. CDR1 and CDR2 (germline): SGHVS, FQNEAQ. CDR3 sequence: CASSRGTLPLNPQFF. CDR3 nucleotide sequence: TGTGCCAGCAGCCGCGGGACACTACCGCTCAACCCGCAGTTCTTC.

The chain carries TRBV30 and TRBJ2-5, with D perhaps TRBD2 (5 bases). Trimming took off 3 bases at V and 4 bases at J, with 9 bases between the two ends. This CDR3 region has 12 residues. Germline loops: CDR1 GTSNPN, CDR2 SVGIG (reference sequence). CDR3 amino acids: CAWRLGPETQYF. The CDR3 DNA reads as TGTGCCTGGAGACTAGGCCCAGAGACCCAGTACTTC.

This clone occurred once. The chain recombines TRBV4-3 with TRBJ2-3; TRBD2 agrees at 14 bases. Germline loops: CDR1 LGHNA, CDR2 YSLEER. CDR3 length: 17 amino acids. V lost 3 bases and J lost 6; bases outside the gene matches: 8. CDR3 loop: CASSHGLAGGRSDTQYF. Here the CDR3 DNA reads TGCGCCAGCAGCCACGGACTAGCGGGAGGAAGGAGTGATACGCAGTATTTT.